There are many counts of the clone carrying this TCR beta chain. This entry comes from a study of Graves' ophthalmopathy and Graves' hyperthyroidism. The overall study: Specimen type is peripheral blood, obtained at initial diagnosis before any treatment.

RNA transcripts were the template, and TCR beta CDR3 regions were amplified from them. In the first round, RT-PCR was carried out with HTBI primers, and a multiplex PCR formed the second round. A single record per CDR3 protein comes from TCRdb applying MiXCR to the multiplex PCR reads. The data hold a few hundred thousand distinct CDR3 sequences, with 20% to 25% observed a single time. This CDR3 is 13 amino acids long. Trimming took 5 bases from V and 2 from J, leaving 10 bases between them. The chain joins TRBV12-3 or TRBV12-4 to TRBJ2-7; D is tentatively TRBD1 or TRBD2 (5 bases each). The sequence derives from a woman under 30 with stable Graves' hyperthyroidism. What was sequenced was peripheral blood. Written as DNA, the CDR3 is TGTGCCAGCAGTCCCGGGGACGCCTACGAGCAGTACTTC. This encodes CASSPGDAYEQYF.